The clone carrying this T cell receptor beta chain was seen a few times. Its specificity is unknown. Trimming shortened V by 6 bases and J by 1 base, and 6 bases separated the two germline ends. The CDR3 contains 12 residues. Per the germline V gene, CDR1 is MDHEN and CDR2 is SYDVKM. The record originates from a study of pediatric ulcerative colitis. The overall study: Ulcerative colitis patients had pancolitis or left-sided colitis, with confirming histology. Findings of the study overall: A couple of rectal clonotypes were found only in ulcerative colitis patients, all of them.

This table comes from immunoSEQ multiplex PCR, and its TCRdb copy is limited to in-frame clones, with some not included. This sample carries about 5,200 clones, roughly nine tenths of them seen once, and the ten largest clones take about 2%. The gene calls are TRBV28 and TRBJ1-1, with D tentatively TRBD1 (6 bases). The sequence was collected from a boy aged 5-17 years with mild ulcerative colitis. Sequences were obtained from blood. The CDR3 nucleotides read TGTGCCAGCAGGACAGGGAACACTGAAGCTTTCTTT. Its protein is CASRTGNTEAFF.